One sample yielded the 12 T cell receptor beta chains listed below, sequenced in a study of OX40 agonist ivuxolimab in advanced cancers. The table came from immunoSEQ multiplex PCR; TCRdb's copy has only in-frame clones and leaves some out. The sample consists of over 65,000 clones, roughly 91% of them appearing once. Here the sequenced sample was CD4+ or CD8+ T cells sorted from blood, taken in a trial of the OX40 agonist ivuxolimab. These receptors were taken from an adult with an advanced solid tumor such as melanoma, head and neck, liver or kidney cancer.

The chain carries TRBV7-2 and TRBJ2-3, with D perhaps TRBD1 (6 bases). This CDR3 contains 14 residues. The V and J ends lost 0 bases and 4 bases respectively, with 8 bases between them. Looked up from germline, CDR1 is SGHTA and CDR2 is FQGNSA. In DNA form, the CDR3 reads TGTGCCAGCAGCTTAGCGGGGGCAGCAGATACGCAGTATTTT. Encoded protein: CASSLAGAADTQYF.

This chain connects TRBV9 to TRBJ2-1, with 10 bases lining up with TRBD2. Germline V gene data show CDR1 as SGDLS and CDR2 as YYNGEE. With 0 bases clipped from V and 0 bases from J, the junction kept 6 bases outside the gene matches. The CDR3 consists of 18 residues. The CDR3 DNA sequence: TGTGCCAGCAGCGTAGGGGGTAGCGGGAGGTACTCCTACAATGAGCAGTTCTTC. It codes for CASSVGGSGRYSYNEQFF.

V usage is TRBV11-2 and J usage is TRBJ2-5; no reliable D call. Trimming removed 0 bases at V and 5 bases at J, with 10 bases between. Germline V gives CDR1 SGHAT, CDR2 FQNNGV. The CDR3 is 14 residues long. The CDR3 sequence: CASSLDWMRETQYF. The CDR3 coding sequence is TGTGCCAGCAGCTTAGACTGGATGAGGGAGACCCAGTACTTC.

The DNA for the CDR3 is TGTGCCAGCAGCTTGACCCCCCAAGTCCTATATGGGGGCTACACCTTC. Residues: CASSLTPQVLYGGYTF. The chain uses TRBV5-4 and TRBJ1-2; D gene uncertain. V lost 1 base to trimming and J lost 8 bases, with 21 bases between them. The germline CDR1 and CDR2 sequences are SGHNT and YYREEE (reference sequence). This CDR3 spans 16 amino acids.

The chain's CDR3 is CASSSGRRDEQYF. DNA for the CDR3: TGTGCCAGCAGCTCTGGGAGGCGCGACGAGCAGTACTTC. The genes are TRBV5-4 and TRBJ2-7; TRBD2 is a possible D gene (6 bases). Per the germline V gene, CDR1 is SGHNT and CDR2 is YYREEE (reference sequence). This CDR3 spans 13 amino acids. Trimming took off 3 bases at V and 5 bases at J, with 12 bases between the two ends.

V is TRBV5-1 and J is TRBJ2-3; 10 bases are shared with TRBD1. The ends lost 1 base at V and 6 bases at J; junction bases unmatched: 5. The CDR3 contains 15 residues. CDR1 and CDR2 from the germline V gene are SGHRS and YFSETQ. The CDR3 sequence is CASSLLGQGIDTQYF. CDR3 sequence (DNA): TGCGCCAGCAGCTTGTTGGGACAGGGGATCGATACGCAGTATTTT.

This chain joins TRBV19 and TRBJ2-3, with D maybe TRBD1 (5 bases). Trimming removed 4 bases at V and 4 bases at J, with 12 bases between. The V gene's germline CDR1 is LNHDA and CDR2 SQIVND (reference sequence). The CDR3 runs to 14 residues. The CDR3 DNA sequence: TGTGCCAGTAGTACAGGGTGGTCGGCAGATACGCAGTATTTT. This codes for CASSTGWSADTQYF. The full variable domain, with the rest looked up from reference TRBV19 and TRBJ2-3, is DGGITQSPKYLFRKEGQNVTLSCEQNLNHDAMYWYRQDPGQGLRLIYYSQIVNDFQKGDIAEGYSVSREKKESFPLTVTSAQKNPTAFYLCASSTGWSADTQYFGPGTRLTVL.

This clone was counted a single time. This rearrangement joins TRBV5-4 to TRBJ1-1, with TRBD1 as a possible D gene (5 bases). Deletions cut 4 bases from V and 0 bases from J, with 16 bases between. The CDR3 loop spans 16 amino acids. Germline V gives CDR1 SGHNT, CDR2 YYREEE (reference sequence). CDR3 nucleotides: TGTGCCAGCAGCACCCAAGGGGAACTTATGAACACTGAAGCTTTCTTT. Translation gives CASSTQGELMNTEAFF.

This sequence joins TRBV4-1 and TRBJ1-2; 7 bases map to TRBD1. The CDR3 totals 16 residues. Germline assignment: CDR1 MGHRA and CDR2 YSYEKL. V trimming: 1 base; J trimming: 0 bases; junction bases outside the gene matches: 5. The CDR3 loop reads CASSQVEGATNYGYTF. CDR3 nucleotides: TGCGCCAGCAGCCAAGTGGAGGGGGCTACTAACTATGGCTACACCTTC.

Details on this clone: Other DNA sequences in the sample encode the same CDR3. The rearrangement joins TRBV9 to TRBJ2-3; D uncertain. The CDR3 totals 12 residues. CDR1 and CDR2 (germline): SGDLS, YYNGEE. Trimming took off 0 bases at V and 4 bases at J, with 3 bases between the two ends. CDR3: CASSVASDTQYF. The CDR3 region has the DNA TGTGCCAGCAGCGTAGCATCAGATACGCAGTATTTT.

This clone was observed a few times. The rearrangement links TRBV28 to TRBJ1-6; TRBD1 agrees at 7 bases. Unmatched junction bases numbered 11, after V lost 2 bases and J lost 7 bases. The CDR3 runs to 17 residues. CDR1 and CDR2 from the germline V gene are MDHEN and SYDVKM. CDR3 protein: CASSLGPLGGMNSPLHF. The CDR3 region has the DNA TGTGCCAGCAGTTTAGGCCCCCTAGGGGGCATGAATTCACCCCTCCACTTT. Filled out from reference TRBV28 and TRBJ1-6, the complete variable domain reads DVKVTQSSRYLVKRTGEKVFLECVQDMDHENMFWYRQDPGLGLRLIYFSYDVKMKEKGDIPEGYSVSREKKERFSLILESASTNQTSMYLCASSLGPLGGMNSPLHFGNGTRLTVT.

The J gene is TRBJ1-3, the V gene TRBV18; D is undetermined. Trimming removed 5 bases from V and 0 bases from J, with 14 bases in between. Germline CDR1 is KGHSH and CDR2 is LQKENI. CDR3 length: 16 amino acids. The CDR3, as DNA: TGTGCCAGCTCAGTCGATCAGGCGGACTCTGGAAACACCATATATTTT. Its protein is CASSVDQADSGNTIYF.